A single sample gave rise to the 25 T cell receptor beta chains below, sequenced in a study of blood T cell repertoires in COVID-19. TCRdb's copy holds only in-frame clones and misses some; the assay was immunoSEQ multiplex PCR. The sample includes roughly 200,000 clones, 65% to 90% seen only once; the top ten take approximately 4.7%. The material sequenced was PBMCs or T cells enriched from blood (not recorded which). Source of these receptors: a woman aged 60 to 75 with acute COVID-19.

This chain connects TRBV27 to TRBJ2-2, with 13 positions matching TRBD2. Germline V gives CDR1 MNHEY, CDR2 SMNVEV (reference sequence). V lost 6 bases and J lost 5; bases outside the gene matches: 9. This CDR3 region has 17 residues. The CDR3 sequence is CASRPGLAGAGTGELFF. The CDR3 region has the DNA TGTGCCAGCAGGCCCGGACTAGCGGGAGCGGGGACCGGGGAGCTGTTTTTT.

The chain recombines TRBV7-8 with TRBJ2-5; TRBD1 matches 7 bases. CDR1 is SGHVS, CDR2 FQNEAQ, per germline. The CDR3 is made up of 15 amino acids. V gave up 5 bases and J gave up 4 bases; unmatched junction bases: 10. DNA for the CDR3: TGTGCCAGCAGCCCCCGTAGGGGGCTGGGAGAGACCCAGTACTTC. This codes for CASSPRRGLGETQYF.

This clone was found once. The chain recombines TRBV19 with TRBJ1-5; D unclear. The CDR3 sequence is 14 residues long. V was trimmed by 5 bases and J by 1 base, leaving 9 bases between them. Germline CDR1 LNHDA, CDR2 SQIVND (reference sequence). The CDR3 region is CASSRSRSNQPQHF. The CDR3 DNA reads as TGTGCCAGTAGTCGCAGCAGGAGCAATCAGCCCCAGCATTTT.

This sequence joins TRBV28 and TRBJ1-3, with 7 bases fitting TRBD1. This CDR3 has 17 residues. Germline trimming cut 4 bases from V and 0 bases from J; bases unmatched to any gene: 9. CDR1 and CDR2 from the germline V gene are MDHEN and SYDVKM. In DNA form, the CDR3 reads TGTGCCAGCAGTTCCCCAGGACAGGCCTCCTCTGGAAACACCATATATTTT. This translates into CASSSPGQASSGNTIYF.

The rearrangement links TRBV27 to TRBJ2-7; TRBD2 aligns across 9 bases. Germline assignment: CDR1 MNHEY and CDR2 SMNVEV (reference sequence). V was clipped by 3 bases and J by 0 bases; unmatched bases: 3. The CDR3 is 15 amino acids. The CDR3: CASSFERGDSYEQYF. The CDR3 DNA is TGTGCCAGCAGTTTCGAGCGGGGGGACTCCTACGAGCAGTACTTC.

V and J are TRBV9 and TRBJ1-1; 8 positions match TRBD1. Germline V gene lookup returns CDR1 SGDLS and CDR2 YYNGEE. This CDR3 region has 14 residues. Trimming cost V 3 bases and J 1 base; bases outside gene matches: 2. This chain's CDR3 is CASSGGTGNTEAFF. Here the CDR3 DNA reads TGTGCCAGCAGCGGCGGGACAGGGAACACTGAAGCTTTCTTT.

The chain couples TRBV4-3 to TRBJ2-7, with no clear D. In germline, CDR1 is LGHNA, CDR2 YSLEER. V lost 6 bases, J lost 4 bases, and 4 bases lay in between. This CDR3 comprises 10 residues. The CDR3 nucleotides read TGCGCCAGCAGGACTTACGAGCAGTACTTC. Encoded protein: CASRTYEQYF.

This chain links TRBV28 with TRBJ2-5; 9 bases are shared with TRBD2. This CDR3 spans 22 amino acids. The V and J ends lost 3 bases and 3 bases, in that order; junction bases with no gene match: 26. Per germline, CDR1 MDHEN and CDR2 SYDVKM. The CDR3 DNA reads TGTGCCAGCAGTTTTTGGTCCCCTCGACCGCGCGGGGGGGCCCTTCCTGAAGAGACCCAGTACTTC. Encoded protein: CASSFWSPRPRGGALPEETQYF.

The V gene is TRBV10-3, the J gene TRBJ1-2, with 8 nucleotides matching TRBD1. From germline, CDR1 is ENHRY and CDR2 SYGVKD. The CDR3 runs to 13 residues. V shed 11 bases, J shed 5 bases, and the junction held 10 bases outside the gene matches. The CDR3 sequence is CAGQDREGYGYTF. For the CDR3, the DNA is TGTGCCGGCCAGGACAGGGAAGGGTATGGCTACACCTTC.

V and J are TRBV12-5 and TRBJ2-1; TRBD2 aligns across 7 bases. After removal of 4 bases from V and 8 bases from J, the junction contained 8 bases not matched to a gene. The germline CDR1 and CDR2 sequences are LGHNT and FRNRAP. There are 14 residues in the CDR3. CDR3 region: CASGSGLSGDEQFF. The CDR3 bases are TGTGCTAGTGGTTCGGGACTATCTGGCGATGAGCAGTTCTTC. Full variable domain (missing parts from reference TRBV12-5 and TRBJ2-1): DARVTQTPRHKVTEMGQEVTMRCQPILGHNTVFWYRQTMMQGLELLAYFRNRAPLDDSGMPKDRFSAEMPDATLATLKIQPSEPRDSAVYFCASGSGLSGDEQFFGPGTRLTVL.

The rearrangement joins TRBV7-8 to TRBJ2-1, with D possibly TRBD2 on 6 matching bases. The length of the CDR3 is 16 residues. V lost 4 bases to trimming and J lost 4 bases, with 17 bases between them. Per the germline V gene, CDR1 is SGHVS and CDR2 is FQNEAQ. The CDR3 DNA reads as TGTGCCAGCAGCTCAGGCGGGGCTAGCGATTACAATGAGCAGTTCTTC. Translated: CASSSGGASDYNEQFF.

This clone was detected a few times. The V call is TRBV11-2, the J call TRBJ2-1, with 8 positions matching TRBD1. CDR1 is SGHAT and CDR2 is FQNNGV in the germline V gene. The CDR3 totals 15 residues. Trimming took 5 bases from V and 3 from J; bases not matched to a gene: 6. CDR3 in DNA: TGTGCCAGCAGCCCCAGGGGGCTATACTACAATGAGCAGTTCTTC. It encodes CASSPRGLYYNEQFF.

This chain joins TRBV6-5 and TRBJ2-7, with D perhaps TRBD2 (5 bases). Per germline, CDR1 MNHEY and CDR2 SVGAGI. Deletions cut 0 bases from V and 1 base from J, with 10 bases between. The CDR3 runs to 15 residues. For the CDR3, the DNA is TGTGCCAGCAGTTACTCCCTAGCTGCATCCTACGAGCAGTACGTC. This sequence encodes CASSYSLAASYEQYV.

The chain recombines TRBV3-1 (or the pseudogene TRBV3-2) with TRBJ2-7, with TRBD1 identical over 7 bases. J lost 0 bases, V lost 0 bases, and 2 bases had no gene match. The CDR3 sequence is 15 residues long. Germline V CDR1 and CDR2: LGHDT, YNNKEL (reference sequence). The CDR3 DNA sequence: TGTGCCAGCAGCCAAGATGACAGGGACTCCTACGAGCAGTACTTC. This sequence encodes CASSQDDRDSYEQYF.

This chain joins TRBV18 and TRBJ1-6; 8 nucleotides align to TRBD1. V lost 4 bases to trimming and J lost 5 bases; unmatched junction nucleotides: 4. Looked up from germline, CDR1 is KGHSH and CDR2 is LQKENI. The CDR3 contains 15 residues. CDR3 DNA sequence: TGTGCCAGCTCACAAACGGGACAGGATAATTCACCCCTCCACTTT. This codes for CASSQTGQDNSPLHF.

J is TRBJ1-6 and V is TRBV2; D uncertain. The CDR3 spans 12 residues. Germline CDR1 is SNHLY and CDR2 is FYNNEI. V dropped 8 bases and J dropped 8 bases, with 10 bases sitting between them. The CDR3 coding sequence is TGTGCCAGCGCGGCGGATTATTCACCCCTCCACTTT. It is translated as CASAADYSPLHF.

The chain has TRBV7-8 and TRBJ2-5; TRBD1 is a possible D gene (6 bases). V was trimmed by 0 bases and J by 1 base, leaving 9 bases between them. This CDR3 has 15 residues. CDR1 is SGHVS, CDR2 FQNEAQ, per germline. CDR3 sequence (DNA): TGTGCCAGCAGCTTAGCGACAGGCAGCCAAGAGACCCAGTACTTC. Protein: CASSLATGSQETQYF.

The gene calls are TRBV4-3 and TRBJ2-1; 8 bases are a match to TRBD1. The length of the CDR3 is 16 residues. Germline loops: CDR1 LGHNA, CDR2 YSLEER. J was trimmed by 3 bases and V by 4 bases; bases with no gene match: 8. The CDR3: CASSRLRGTGYNEQFF. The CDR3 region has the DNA TGCGCCAGCAGCCGCCTAAGGGGGACAGGCTACAATGAGCAGTTCTTC.

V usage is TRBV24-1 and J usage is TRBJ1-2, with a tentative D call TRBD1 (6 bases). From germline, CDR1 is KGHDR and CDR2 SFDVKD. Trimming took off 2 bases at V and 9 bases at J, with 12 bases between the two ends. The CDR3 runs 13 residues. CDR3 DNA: TGTGCCACCAGTGATTGGACAGTGTCTAGCTACACCTTC. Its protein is CATSDWTVSSYTF.

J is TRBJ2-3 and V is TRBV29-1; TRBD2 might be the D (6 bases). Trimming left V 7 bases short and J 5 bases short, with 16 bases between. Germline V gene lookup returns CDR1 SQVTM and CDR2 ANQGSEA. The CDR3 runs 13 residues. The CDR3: CSAHGGPGDTQYF. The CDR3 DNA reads TGCAGCGCTCACGGAGGGCCAGGAGATACGCAGTATTTT.

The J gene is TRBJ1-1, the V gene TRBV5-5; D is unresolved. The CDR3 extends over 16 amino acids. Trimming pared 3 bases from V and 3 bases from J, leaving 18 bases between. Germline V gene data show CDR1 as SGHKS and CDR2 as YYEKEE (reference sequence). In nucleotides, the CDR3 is TGTGCCAGCAGCTGGAGGACGGGGATCCTGTACACTGAAGCTTTCTTT. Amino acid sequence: CASSWRTGILYTEAFF. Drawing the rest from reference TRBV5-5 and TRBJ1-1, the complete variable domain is DAGVTQSPTHLIKTRGQQVTLRCSPISGHKSVSWYQQVLGQGPQFIFQYYEKEERGRGNFPDRFSARQFPNYSSELNVNALLLGDSALYLCASSWRTGILYTEAFFGQGTRLTVV.

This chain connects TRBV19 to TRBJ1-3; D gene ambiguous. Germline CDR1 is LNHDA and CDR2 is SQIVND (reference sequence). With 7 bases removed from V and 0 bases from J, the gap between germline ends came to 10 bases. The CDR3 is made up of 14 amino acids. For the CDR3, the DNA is TGTGCCAGTAAAAGAGCCACCTCTGGAAACACCATATATTTT. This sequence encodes CASKRATSGNTIYF.

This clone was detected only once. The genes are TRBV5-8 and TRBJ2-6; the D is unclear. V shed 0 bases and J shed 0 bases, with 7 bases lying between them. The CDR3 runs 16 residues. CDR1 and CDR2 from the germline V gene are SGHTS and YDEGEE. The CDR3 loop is CASSLVFLSGANVLTF. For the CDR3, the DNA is TGTGCCAGCAGCTTGGTGTTCCTCTCTGGGGCCAACGTCCTGACTTTC. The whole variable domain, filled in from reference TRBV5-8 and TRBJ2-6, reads EAGVTQSPTHLIKTRGQQATLRCSPISGHTSVYWYQQALGLGLQFLLWYDEGEERNRGNFPPRFSGRQFPNYSSELNVNALELEDSALYLCASSLVFLSGANVLTFGAGSRLTVL.

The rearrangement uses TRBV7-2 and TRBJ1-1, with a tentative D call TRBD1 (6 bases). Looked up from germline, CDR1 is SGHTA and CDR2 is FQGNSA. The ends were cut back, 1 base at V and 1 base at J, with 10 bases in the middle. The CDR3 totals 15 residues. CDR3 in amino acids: CASSLEGGANTEAFF. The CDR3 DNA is TGTGCCAGCAGCTTAGAAGGGGGGGCGAACACTGAAGCTTTCTTT.

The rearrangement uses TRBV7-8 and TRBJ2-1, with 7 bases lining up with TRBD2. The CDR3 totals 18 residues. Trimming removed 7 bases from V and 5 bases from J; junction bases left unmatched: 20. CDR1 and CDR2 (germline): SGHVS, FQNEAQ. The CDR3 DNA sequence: TGTGCCAGCACCTCTCGGGGAAGCGGGGAGAGTCGCGACAATGAGCAGTTCTTC. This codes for CASTSRGSGESRDNEQFF. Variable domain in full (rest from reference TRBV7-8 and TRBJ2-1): GAGVSQSPRYKVAKRGQDVALRCDPISGHVSLFWYQQALGQGPEFLTYFQNEAQLDKSGLPSDRFFAERPEGSVSTLKIQRTQQEDSAVYLCASTSRGSGESRDNEQFFGPGTRLTVL.